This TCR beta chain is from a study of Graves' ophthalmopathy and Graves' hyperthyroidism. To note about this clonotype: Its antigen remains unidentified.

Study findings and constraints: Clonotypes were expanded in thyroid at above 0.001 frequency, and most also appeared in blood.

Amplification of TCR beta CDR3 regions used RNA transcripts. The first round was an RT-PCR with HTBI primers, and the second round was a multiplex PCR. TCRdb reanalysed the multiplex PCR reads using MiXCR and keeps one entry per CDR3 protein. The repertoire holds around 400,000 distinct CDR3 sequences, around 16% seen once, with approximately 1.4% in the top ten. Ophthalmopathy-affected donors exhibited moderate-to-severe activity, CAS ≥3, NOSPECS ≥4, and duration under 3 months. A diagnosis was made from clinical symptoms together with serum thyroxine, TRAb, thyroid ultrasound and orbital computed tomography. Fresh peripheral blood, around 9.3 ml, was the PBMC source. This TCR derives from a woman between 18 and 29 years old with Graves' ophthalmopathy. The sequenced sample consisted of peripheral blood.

The CDR3 DNA sequence: TGTGCCAGCACAAGGACAGCCGCCTACGAGCAGTACTTC. It translates to CASTRTAAYEQYF. V and J are TRBV12-3 or TRBV12-4 and TRBJ2-7; TRBD1 is a possible D gene (6 bases). This CDR3 comprises 13 residues. The V and J ends lost 7 bases and 2 bases respectively, with 12 bases between them.